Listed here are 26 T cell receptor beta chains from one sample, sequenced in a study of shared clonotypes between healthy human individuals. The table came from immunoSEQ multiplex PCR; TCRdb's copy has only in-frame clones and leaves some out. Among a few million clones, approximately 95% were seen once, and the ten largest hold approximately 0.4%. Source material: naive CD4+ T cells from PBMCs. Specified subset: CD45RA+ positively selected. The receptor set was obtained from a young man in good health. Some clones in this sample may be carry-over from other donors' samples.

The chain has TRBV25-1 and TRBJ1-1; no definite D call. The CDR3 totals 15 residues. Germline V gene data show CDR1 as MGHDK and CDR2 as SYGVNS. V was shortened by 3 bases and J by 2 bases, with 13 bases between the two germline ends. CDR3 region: CASSDSRRGNTEAFF. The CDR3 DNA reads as TGTGCCAGCAGTGATTCCAGGCGGGGTAACACTGAAGCTTTCTTT. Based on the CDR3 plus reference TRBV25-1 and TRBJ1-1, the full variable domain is EADIYQTPRYLVIGTGKKITLECSQTMGHDKMYWYQQDPGMELHLIHYSYGVNSTEKGDLSSESTVSRIRTEHFPLTLESARPSHTSQYLCASSDSRRGNTEAFFGQGTRLTVV.

The CDR3 coding sequence is TGTGCCAGCTCACCAACGATAGGAACCGGAGATACGCAGTATTTT. Protein product: CASSPTIGTGDTQYF. The gene calls are TRBV18 and TRBJ2-3; D unclear. The germline V gene encodes CDR1 KGHSH and CDR2 LQKENI. V was pared by 2 bases and J by 5 bases, with 14 bases between. This CDR3 region has 15 residues. Looking up the rest from reference TRBV18 and TRBJ2-3 gives the full variable domain: NAGVMQNPRHLVRRRGQEARLRCSPMKGHSHVYWYRQLPEEGLKFMVYLQKENIIDESGMPKERFSAEFPKEGPSILRIQQVVRGDSAAYFCASSPTIGTGDTQYFGPGTRLTVL.

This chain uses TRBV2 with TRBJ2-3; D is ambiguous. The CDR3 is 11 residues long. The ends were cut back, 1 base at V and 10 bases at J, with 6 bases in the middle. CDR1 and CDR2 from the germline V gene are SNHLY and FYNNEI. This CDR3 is CASSEVGAQYF. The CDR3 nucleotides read TGTGCCAGCAGTGAAGTTGGGGCGCAGTATTTT.

CDR3 protein: CAWTPGRAGEKLFF. CDR3 nucleotides: TGTGCCTGGACCCCTGGGAGGGCGGGTGAAAAACTGTTTTTT. V usage is TRBV30 and J usage is TRBJ1-4; no clear D. This CDR3 is built from 14 residues. Germline CDR1 GTSNPN, CDR2 SVGIG (reference sequence). Trimming cost V 4 bases and J 7 bases, with 16 bases left between them.

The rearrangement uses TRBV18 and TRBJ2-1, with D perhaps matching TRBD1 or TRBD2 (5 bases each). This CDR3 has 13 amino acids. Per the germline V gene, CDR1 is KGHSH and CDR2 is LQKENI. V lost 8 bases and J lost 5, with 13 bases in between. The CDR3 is CASTLGPNNEQFF. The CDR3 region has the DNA TGTGCCAGCACGCTGGGACCGAACAATGAGCAGTTCTTC.

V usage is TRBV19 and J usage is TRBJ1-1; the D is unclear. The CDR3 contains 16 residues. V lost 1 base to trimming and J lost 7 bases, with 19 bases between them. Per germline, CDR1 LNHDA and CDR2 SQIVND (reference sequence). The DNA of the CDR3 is TGTGCCAGTAGTATAGGGAGGGAGGTAGTCATCGGTGAAGCTTTCTTT. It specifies CASSIGREVVIGEAFF.

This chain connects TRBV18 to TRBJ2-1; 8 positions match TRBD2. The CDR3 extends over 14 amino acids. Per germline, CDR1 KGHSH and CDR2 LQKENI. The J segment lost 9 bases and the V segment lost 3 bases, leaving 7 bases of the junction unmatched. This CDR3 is CASSPTTSDIEQFF. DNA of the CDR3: TGTGCCAGCTCACCGACGACTAGCGACATTGAGCAGTTCTTC.

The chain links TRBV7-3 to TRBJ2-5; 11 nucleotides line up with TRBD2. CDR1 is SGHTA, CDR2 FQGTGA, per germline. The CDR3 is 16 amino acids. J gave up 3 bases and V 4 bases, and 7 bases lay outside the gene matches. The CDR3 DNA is TGTGCCAGCAGCTCTCTAGCGGGAGGTCCCAAAGAGACCCAGTACTTC. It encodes CASSSLAGGPKETQYF.

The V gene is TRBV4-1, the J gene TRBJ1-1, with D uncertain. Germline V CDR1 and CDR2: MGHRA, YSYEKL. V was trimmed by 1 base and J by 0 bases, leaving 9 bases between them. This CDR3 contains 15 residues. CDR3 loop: CASSQVLSMNTEAFF. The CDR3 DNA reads TGCGCCAGCAGCCAAGTCCTCAGTATGAACACTGAAGCTTTCTTT.

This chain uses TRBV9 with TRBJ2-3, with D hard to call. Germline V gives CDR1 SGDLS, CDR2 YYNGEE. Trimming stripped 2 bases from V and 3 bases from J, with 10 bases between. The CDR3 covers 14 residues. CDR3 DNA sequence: TGTGCCAGCAGCGTTATTCCTGGGACAGATACGCAGTATTTT. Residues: CASSVIPGTDTQYF.

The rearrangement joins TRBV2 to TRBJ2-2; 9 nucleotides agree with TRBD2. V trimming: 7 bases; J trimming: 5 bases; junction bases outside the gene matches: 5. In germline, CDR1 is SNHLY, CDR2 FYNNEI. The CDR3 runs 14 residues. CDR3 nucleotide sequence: TGTGCCAGCAAGGGACTAGCCCCGACCGGGGAGCTGTTTTTT. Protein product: CASKGLAPTGELFF.

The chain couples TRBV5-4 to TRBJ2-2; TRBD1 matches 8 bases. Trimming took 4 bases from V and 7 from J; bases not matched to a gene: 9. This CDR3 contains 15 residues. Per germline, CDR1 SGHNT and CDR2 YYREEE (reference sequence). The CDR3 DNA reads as TGTGCCAGCAGCGCCTCCGGGACAGGCAACGGGGAGCTGTTTTTT. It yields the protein CASSASGTGNGELFF.

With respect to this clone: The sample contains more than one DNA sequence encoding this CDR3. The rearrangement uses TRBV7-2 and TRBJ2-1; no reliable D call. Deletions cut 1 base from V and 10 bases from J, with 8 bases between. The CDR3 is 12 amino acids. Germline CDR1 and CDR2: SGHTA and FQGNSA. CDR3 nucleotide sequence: TGTGCCAGCAGCTTAGTATCCCGCGAGCAGTTCTTC. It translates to CASSLVSREQFF.

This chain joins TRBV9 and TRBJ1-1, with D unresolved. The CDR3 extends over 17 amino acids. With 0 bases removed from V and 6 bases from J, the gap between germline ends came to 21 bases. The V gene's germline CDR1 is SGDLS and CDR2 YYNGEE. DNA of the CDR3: TGTGCCAGCAGCGTAGTCGCCGTCGATGCGTACCAGCCTGAAGCTTTCTTT. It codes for CASSVVAVDAYQPEAFF.

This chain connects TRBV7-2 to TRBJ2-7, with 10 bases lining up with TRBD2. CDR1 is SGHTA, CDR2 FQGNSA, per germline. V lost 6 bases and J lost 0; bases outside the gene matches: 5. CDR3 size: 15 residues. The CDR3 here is CASSISGRLSYEQYF. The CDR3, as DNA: TGTGCCAGCAGTATTAGCGGGAGGCTCTCCTACGAGCAGTACTTC.

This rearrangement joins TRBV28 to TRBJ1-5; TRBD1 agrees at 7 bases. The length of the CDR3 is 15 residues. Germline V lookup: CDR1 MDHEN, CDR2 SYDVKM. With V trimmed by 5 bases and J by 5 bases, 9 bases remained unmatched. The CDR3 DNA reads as TGTGCCAGCAGTCCCCGGACAGGCGGGCATCAGCCCCAGCATTTT. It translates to CASSPRTGGHQPQHF.

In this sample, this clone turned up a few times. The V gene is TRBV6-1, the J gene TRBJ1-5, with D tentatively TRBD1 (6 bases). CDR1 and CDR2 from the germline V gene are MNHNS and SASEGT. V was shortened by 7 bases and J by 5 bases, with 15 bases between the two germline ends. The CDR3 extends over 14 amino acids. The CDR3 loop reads CASNAGGGYQPQHF. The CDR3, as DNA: TGTGCCAGCAATGCAGGAGGGGGGTATCAGCCCCAGCATTTT.

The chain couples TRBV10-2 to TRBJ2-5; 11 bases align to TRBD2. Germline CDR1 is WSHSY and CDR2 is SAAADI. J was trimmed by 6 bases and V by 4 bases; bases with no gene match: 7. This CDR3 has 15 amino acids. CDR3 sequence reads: CASSVELAGVKTQYF. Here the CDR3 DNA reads TGCGCCAGCAGTGTGGAACTAGCGGGAGTAAAGACCCAGTACTTC.

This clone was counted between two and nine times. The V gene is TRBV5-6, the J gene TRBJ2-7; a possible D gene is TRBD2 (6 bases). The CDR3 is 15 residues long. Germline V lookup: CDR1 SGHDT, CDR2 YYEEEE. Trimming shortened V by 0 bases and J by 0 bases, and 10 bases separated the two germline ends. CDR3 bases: TGTGCCAGCAGCTTGGTCGGAGGGGACTCCTACGAGCAGTACTTC. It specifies CASSLVGGDSYEQYF. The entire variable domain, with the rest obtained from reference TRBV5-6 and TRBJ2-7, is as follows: DAGVTQSPTHLIKTRGQQVTLRCSPKSGHDTVSWYQQALGQGPQFIFQYYEEEERQRGNFPDRFSGHQFPNYSSELNVNALLLGDSALYLCASSLVGGDSYEQYFGPGTRLTVT.

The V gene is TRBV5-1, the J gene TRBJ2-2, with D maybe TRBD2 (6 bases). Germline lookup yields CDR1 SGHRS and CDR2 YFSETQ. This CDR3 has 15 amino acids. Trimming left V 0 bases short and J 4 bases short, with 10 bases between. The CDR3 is CASSLDGRSTGELFF. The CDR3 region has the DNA TGCGCCAGCAGCTTGGACGGGAGAAGCACCGGGGAGCTGTTTTTT.

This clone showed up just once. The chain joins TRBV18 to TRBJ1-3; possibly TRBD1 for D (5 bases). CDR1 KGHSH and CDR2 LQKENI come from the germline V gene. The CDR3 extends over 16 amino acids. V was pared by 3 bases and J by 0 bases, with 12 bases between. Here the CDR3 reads CASSPLTATSGNTIYF. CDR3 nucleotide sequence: TGTGCCAGCTCACCTTTGACAGCAACCTCTGGAAACACCATATATTTT.

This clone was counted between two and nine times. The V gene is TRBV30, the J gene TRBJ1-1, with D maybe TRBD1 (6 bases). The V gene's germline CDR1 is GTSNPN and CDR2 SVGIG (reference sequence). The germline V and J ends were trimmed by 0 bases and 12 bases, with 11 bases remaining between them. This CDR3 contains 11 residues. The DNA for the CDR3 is TGTGCCTGGAGTGTGGGGGGGACAACTTTCTTT. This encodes CAWSVGGTTFF. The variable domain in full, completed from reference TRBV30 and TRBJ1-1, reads SQTIHQWPATLVQPVGSPLSLECTVEGTSNPNLYWYRQAAGRGLQLLFYSVGIGQISSEVPQNLSASRPQDRQFILSSKKLLLSDSGFYLCAWSVGGTTFFGQGTRLTVV.

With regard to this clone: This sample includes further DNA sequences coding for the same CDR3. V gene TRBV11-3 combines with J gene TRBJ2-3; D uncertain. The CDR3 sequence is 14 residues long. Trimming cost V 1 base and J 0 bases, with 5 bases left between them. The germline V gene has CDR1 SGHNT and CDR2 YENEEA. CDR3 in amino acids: CASSLGGSTDTQYF. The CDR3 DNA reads TGTGCCAGCAGCTTAGGAGGCAGCACAGATACGCAGTATTTT.

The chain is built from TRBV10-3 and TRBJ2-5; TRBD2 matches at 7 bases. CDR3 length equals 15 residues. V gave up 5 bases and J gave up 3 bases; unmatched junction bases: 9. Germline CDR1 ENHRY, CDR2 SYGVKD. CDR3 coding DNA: TGTGCCATCAGTTATGCTAGCGGAGGGGAAGAGACCCAGTACTTC. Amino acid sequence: CAISYASGGEETQYF.

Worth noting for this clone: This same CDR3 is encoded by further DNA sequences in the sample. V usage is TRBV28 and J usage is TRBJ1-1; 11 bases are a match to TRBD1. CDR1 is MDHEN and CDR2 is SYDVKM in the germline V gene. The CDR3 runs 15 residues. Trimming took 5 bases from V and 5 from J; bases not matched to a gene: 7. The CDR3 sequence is CASSLRTGGRTEAFF. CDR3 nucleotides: TGTGCCAGCAGTCTAAGGACAGGGGGCAGGACTGAAGCTTTCTTT.

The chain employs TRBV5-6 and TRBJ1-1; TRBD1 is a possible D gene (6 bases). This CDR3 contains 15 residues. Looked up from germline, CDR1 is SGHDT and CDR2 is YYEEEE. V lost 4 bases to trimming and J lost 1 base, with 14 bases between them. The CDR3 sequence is CASSPWAGENTEAFF. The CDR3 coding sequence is TGTGCCAGCAGCCCCTGGGCAGGGGAGAACACTGAAGCTTTCTTT.